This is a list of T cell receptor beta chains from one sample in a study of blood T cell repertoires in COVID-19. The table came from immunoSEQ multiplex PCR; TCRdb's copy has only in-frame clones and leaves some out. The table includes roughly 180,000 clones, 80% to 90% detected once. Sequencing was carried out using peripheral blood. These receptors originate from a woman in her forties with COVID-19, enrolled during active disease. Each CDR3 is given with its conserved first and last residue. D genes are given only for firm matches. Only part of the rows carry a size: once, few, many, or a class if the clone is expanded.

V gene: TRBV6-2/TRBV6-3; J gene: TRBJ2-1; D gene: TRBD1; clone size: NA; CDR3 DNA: TGTGCCAGCAGTTCGGGACAGGGGTTCTACAATGAGCAGTTCTTC; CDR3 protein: CASSSGQGFYNEQFF
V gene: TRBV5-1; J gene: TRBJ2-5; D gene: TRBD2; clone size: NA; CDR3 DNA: TGCGCCAGCTTGAGGGGGACTAGCGGGAGAACTGGAGAGACCCAGTACTTC; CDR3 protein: CASLRGTSGRTGETQYF
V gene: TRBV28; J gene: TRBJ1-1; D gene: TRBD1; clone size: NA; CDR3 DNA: TGTGCCAGCAGCGACAGGGGTGCAGGAGCTTTCTTT; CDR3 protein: CASSDRGAGAFF
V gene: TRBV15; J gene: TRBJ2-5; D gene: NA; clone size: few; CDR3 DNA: TGTGCCACCAGCAGAGGTTCGGAGACCCAGTACTTC; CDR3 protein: CATSRGSETQYF
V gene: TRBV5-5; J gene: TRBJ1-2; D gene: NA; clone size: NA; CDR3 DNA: TGTGCCAGCAGCTTGGCCCTACTGACGGAGAACTATGGCTACACCTTC; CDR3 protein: CASSLALLTENYGYTF
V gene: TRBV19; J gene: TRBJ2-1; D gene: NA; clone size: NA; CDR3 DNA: TGTGCCAGTAACTTTCAGGGGATGAATGAGCAGTTCTTC; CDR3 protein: CASNFQGMNEQFF
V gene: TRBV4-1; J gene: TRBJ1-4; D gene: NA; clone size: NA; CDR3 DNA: TGCGCCAGCAGCCCGACAGCCTCCCCTTCTAGACTGTTTTTT; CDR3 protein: CASSPTASPSRLFF
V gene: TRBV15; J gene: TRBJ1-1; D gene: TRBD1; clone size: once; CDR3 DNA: TGTGCCACCAGCAGAGATCTTCGACAGGGGAAAATGAACACTGAAGCTTTCTTT; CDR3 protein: CATSRDLRQGKMNTEAFF
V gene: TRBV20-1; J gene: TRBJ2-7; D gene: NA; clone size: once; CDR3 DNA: TGCAGTGCTAGCCCCAAATACGAGCAGTACTTC; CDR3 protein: CSASPKYEQYF
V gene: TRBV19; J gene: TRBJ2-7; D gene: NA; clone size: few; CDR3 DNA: TGTGCCAGTAGTAGGGACACTTCCTACGAGCAGTACTTC; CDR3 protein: CASSRDTSYEQYF
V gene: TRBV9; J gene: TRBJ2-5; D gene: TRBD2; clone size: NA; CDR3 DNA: TGTGCCAGCAGCCAAACCGGGACTAGCGAGACCCAGTACTTC; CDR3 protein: CASSQTGTSETQYF
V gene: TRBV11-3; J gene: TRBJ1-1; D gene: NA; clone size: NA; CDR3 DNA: TGTGCCAGCAGCCCGGGGGGGACTGAAGCTTTCTTT; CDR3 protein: CASSPGGTEAFF
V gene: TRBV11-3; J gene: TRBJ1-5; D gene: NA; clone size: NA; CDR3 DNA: TGTGCCAGCAGCCACGGGAACTGTAACTTTTATAGCAATCAGCCCCAGCATTTT; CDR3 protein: CASSHGNCNFYSNQPQHF
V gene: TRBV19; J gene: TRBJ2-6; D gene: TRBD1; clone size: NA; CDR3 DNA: TGTGCCAGCGCAACAGGGGTCTCTGGGGCCAACGTCCTGACTTTC; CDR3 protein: CASATGVSGANVLTF
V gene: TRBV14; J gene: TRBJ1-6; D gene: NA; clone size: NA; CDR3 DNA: TGTGCCAGCAGCCAAACAACAGGCGAGAATTCACCCCTCCACTTT; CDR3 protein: CASSQTTGENSPLHF
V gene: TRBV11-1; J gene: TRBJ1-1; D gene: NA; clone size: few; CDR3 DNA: TGTGCCAGCAGCTTCGACAGAGAAGCTTTCTTT; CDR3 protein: CASSFDREAFF
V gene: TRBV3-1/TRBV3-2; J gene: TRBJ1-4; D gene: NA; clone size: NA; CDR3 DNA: TGTGCCAGCAGCCTAACAGGGGAAAAACTGTTTTTT; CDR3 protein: CASSLTGEKLFF
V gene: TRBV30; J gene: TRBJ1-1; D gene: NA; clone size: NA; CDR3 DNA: TGTGCCTGGACCCTCACAGGTTCCCTTGAAGCTTTCTTT; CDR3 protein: CAWTLTGSLEAFF
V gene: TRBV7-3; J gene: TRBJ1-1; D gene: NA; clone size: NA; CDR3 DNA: TGTGCCAGCAGCTTACCGGGGGGGAAAGCTTTCTTT; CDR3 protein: CASSLPGGKAFF
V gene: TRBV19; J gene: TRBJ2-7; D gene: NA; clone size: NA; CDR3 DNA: TGTGCCAGTAGGCCAGGACAGCTAGCCTACGAGCAGTACTTC; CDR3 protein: CASRPGQLAYEQYF
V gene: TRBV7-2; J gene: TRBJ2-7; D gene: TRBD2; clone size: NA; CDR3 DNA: TGTGCCAGCAGCTTCACTAGCGGAGCCTACGAGCAGTACTTC; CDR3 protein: CASSFTSGAYEQYF
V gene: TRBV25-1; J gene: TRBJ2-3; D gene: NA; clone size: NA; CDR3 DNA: TGTGCCAGCAGTTCCGTGGCCACAGATACGCAGTATTTT; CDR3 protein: CASSSVATDTQYF
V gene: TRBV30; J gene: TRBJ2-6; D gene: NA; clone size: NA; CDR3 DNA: TGTGCCTGGACCCTCTCTGGGGCCAACGTCCTGACTTTC; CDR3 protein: CAWTLSGANVLTF
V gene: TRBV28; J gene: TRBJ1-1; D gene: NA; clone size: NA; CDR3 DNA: TGTGCCAGCAGTTTTCAGGCCCTCGGAGGGCTAGCTTTCTTT; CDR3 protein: CASSFQALGGLAFF
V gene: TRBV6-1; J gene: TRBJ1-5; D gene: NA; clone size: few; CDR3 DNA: TGTGCCAGCAGTGAACCGGCCAGGGGCGCTCAGCCCCAGCATTTT; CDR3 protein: CASSEPARGAQPQHF
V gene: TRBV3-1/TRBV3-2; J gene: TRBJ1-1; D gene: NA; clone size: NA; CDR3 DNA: TGTGCCAGCAGCCCGATCGGGGGGAACACTGAAGCTTTCTTT; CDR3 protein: CASSPIGGNTEAFF
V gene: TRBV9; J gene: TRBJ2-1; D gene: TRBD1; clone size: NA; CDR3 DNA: TGTGCCAGCAGCTTACAGGGGGAGACCTCCCTCTCCTACAATGAGCAGTTCTTC; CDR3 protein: CASSLQGETSLSYNEQFF
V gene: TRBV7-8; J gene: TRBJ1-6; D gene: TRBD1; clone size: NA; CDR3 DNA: TGTGCCAGCAGCTTACGGGACAGGGTCCCACCCCTCCACTTT; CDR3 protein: CASSLRDRVPPLHF
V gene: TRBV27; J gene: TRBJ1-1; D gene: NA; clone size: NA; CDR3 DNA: TGTGCCAGCAGTTACACAGGGTTTAGCACTGAAGCTTTCTTT; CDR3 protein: CASSYTGFSTEAFF
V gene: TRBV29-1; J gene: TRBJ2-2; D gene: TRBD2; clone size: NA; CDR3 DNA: TGCAGCGTTGAAGATCCGGGACTAGGTCGGACCGGGGAGCTGTTTTTT; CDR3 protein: CSVEDPGLGRTGELFF
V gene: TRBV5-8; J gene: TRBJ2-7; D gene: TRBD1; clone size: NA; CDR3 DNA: TGTGCCAGCAGATCCGGGACAGGCCTTCCCCACTACGAGCAGTACTTC; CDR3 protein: CASRSGTGLPHYEQYF
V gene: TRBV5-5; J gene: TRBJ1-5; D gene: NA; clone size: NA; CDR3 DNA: TGTGCCAGCAGCTCACACAGCAATCAGCCCCAGCATTTT; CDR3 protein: CASSSHSNQPQHF
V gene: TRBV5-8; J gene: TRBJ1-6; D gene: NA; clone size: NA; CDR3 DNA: TGTGCCAGCAGCTTGGTGGCGGGGGCGAGATCACCCCTCCACTTT; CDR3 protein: CASSLVAGARSPLHF
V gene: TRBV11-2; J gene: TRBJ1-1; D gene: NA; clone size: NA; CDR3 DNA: TGTGCCAGCAGCTTACAGGGGAACACTGAAGCTTTCTTT; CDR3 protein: CASSLQGNTEAFF
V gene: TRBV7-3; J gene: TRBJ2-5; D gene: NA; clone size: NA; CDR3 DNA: TGTGCCAGCAGCTTAAGCCCGGCGGAGGAGACCCAGTACTTC; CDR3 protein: CASSLSPAEETQYF
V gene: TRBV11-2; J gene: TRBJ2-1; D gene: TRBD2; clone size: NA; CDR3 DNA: TGTGCCAGCAGCTCACCTCTAGCGGGATTCTACAATGAGCAGTTCTTC; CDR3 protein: CASSSPLAGFYNEQFF
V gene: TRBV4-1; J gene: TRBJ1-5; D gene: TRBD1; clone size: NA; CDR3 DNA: TGCGCCAGGGTCGGACAGGACAATCAGCCCCAGCATTTT; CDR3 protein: CARVGQDNQPQHF
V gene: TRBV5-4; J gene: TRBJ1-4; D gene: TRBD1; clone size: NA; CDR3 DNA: TGTGCCAGCAGCCAAAACAGGGGACCCTCTGGTAATGAAAAACTGTTTTTT; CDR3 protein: CASSQNRGPSGNEKLFF
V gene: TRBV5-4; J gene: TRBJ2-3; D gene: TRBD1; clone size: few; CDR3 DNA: TGTGCCAGCAGCTTGGGACAGGGTAGAGAGTTGCTTTCCACAGATACGCAGTATTTT; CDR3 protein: CASSLGQGRELLSTDTQYF
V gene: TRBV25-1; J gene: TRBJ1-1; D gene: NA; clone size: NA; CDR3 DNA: TGTGCCAGCAGTGAATCTCCGGGGTTGACTGAAGCTTTCTTT; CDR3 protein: CASSESPGLTEAFF
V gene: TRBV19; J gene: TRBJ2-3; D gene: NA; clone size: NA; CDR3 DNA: TGTGCCAGTAGTCCCGGGACAGATACGCAGTATTTT; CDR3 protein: CASSPGTDTQYF
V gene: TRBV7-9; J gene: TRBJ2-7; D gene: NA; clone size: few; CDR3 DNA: TGTGCCAGCAGCAACCCGGACAGATACGAGCAGTACTTC; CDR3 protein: CASSNPDRYEQYF
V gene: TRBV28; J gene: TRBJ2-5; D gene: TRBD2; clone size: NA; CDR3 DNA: TGTGCCAGCAGTCTTAGCGGGAGAAGGCAGGAGACCCAGTACTTC; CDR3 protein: CASSLSGRRQETQYF
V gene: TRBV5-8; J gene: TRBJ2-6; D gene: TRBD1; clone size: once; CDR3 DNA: TGTGCCAGCAGCGGGGGACAGCTAATAGAATCTGGGGCCAACGTCCTGACTTTC; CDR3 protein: CASSGGQLIESGANVLTF
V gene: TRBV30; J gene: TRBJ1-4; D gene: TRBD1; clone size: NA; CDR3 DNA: TGTGCCTGGGGTGGGAGACAGGGTATTTTTGGCGAAAAACTGTTTTTT; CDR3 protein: CAWGGRQGIFGEKLFF
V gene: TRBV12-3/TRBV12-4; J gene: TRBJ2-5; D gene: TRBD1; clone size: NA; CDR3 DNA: TGTGCCAGCAGACAGGGGATTTTGGAGACCCAGTACTTC; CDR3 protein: CASRQGILETQYF
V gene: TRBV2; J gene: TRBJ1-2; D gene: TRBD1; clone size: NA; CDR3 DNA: TGTGCCAGCAGCAGGGACAGGGATGGCTACACCTTC; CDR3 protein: CASSRDRDGYTF
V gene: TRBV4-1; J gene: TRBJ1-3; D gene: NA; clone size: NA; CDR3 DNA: TGCGCCAGCAGCCTACAGGCCGGCTCTGGAAACACCATATATTTT; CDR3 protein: CASSLQAGSGNTIYF
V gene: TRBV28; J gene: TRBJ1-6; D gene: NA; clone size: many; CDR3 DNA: TGTGCCAGCAGTCATCCCCCAGCCCTCCACTTT; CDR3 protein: CASSHPPALHF
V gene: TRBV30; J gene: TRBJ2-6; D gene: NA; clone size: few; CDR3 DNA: TGTGCCTGCCTCTTGTTGGCGGGAGGGGCCAACGTCCTGACTTTC; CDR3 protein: CACLLLAGGANVLTF
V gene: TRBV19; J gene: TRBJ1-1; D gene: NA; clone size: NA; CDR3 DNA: TGTGCCAGTAGTGTGGCGGTCAACACTGAAGCTTTCTTT; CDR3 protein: CASSVAVNTEAFF
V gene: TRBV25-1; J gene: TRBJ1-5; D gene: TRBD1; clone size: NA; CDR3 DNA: TGTGCCAGCAGTAAATCCGGGACAGGCAATCAGCCCCAGCATTTT; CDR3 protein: CASSKSGTGNQPQHF
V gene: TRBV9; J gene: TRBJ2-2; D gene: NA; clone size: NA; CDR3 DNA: TGTGCCAGCAGCGTAGCGGGGGTGAACACCGGGGAGCTGTTTTTT; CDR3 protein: CASSVAGVNTGELFF
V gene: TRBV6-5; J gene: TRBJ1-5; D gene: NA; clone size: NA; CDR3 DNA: TGTGCCAGCAGACTACAGGTGAATCAGCCCCAGCATTTT; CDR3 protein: CASRLQVNQPQHF
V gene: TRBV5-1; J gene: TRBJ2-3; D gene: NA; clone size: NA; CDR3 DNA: TGCGCCAGCACCCGAGCGGTCCCTAGCACAGATACGCAGTATTTT; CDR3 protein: CASTRAVPSTDTQYF
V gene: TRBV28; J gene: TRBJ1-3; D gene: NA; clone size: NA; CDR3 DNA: TGTGCCGGGGGGAGGGCGGCTGGAAACACCATATATTTT; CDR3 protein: CAGGRAAGNTIYF
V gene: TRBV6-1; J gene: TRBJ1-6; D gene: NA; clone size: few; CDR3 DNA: TGTGCCAGCAGTGAAGATCTGTCACCCCTCCACTTT; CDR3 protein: CASSEDLSPLHF
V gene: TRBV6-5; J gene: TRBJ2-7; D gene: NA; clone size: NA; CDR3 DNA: TGTGCCAGCAGCCGACAACTAGACTACGAGCAGTACTTC; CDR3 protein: CASSRQLDYEQYF
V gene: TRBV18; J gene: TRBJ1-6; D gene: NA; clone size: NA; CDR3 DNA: TGTGCCAGCTCACCGGGGGGAGGCAACTCACCCCTCCACTTT; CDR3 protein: CASSPGGGNSPLHF
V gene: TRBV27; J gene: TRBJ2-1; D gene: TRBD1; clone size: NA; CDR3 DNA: TGTGCCAGCAGTTCCAGGGGGCTGTACAATGAGCAGTTCTTC; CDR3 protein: CASSSRGLYNEQFF